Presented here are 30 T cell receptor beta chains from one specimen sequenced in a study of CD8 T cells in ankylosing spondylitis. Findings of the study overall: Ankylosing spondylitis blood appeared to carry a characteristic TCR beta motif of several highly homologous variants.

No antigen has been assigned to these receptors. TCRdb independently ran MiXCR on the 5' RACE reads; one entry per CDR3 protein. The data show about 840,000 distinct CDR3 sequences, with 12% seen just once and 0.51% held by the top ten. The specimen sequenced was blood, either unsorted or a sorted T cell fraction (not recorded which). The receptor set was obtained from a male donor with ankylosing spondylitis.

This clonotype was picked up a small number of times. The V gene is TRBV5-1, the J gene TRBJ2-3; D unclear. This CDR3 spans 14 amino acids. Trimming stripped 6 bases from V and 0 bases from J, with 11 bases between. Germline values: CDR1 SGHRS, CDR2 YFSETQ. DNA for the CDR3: TGCGCCAGCAATTTGAATCCGAGCACAGATACGCAGTATTTT. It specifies CASNLNPSTDTQYF. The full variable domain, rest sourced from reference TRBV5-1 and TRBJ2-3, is KAGVTQTPRYLIKTRGQQVTLSCSPISGHRSVSWYQQTPGQGLQFLFEYFSETQRNKGNFPGRFSGRQFSNSRSEMNVSTLELGDSALYLCASNLNPSTDTQYFGPGTRLTVL.

The CDR3 loop is CASSQGTGGVAADTQYF. The CDR3 region has the DNA TGCGCCAGCAGCCAAGGGACAGGGGGGGTTGCAGCAGATACGCAGTATTTT. The chain links TRBV4-1 to TRBJ2-3; 10 nucleotides match TRBD1. V was pared by 1 base and J by 4 bases, with 8 bases of the junction left unmatched. CDR1 and CDR2 from the germline V gene are MGHRA and YSYEKL. The CDR3 contains 17 residues.

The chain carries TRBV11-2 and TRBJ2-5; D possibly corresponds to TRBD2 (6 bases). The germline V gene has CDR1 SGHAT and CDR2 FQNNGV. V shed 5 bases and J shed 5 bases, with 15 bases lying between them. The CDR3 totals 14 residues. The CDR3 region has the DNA TGTGCCAGCAGCGTGCTAGCGTGGGGCGAGACCCAGTACTTC. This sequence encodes CASSVLAWGETQYF. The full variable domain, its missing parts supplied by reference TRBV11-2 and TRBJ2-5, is EAGVAQSPRYKIIEKRQSVAFWCNPISGHATLYWYQQILGQGPKLLIQFQNNGVVDDSQLPKDRFSAERLKGVDSTLKIQPAKLEDSAVYLCASSVLAWGETQYFGPGTRLLVL.

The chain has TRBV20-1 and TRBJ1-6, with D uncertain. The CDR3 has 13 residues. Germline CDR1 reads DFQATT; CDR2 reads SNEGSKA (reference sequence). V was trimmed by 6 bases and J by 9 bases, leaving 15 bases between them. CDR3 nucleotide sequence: TGCAGTGCGGAGATCCAGGCGGGTTCACCCCTCCACTTT. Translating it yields CSAEIQAGSPLHF.

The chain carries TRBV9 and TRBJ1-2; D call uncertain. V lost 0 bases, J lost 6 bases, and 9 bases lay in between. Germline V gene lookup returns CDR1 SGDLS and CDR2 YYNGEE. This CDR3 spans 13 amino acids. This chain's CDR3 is CASSVVTEDGYTF. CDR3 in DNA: TGTGCCAGCAGCGTAGTTACGGAGGATGGCTACACCTTC.

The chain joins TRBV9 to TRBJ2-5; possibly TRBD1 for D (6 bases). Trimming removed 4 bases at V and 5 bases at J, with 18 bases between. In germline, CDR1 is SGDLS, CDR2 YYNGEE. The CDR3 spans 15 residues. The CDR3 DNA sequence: TGTGCCAGCAGCCCCCGGGACCCCACAGGGGAGACCCAGTACTTC. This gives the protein CASSPRDPTGETQYF.

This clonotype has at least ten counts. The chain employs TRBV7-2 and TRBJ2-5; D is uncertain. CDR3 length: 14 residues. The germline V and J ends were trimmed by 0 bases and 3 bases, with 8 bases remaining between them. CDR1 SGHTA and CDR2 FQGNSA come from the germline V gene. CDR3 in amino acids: CASSLAHNKETQYF. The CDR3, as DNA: TGTGCCAGCAGCTTAGCGCACAATAAAGAGACCCAGTACTTC.

CDR3 sequence (DNA): TGCGCCAGCAGCTTGGGCCCCCGGGACTACCCCTACAATGAGCAGTTCTTC. Encoded protein: CASSLGPRDYPYNEQFF. The genes are TRBV5-1 and TRBJ2-1; 7 nucleotides align to TRBD2. The ends lost 0 bases at V and 2 bases at J; junction bases unmatched: 8. The germline gives CDR1 SGHRS, CDR2 YFSETQ. The CDR3 has 17 amino acids.

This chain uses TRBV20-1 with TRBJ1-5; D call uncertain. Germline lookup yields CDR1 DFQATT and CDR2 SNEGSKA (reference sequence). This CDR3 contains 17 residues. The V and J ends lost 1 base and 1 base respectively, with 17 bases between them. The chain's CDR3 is CSARGLGLGGSNQPQHF. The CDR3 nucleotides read TGCAGTGCTAGAGGGTTGGGCCTCGGTGGAAGCAATCAGCCCCAGCATTTT.

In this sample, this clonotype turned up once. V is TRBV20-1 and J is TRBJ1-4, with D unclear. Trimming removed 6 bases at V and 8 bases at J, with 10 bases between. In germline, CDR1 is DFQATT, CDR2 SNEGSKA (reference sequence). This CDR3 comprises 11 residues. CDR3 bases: TGCAGTGCCCGCTCCCTAGAAAAACTGTTTTTT. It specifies CSARSLEKLFF.

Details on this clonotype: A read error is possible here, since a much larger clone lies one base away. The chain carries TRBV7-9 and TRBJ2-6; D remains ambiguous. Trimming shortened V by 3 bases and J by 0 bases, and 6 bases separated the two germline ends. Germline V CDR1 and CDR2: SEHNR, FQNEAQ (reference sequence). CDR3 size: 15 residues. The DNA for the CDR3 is TGTGCCAGCAGCTTTACAGTCTCTGGGGCCAACGTCCTGACTTTC. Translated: CASSFTVSGANVLTF.

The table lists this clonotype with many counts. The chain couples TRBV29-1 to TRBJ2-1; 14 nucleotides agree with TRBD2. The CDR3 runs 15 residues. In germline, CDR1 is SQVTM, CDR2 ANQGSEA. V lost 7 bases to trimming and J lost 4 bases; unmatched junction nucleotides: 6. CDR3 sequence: CSAIGTSGSYNEQFF. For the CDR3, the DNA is TGCAGCGCGATCGGGACTAGCGGGAGTTACAATGAGCAGTTCTTC.

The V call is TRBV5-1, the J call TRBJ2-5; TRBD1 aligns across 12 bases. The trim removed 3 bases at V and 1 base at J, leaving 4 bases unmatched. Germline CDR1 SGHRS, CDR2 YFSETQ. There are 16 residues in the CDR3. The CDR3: CASSYGTGGSQETQYF. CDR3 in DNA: TGCGCCAGCAGCTACGGGACAGGGGGCTCCCAAGAGACCCAGTACTTC. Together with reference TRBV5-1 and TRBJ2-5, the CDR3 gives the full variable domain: KAGVTQTPRYLIKTRGQQVTLSCSPISGHRSVSWYQQTPGQGLQFLFEYFSETQRNKGNFPGRFSGRQFSNSRSEMNVSTLELGDSALYLCASSYGTGGSQETQYFGPGTRLLVL.

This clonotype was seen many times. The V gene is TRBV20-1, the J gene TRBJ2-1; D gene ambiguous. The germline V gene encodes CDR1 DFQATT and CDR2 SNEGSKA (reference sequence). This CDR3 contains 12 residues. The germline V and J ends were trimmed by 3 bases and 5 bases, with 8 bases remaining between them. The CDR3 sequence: CSASRRNNEQFF. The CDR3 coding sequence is TGCAGTGCTAGCCGGCGGAACAATGAGCAGTTCTTC.

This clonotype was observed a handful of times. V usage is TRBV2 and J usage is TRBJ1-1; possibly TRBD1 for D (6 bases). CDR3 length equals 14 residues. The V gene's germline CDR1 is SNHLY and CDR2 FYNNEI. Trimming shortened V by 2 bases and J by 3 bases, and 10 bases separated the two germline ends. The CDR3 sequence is CASSEIRGHTEAFF. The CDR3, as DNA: TGTGCCAGCAGTGAAATCAGGGGACACACTGAAGCTTTCTTT.

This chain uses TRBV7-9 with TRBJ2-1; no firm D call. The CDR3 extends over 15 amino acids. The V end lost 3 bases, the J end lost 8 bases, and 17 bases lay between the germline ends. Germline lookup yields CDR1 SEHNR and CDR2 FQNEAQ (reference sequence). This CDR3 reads CASSFTGPPRDEQFF. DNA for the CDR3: TGTGCCAGCAGCTTTACCGGGCCCCCACGGGATGAGCAGTTCTTC.

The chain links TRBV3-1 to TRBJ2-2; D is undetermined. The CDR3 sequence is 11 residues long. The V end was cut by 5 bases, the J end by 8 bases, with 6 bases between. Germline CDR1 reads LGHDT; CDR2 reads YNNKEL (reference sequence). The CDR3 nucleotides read TGTGCCAGCAGCGAGGTAGGGGAGCTGTTTTTT. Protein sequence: CASSEVGELFF.

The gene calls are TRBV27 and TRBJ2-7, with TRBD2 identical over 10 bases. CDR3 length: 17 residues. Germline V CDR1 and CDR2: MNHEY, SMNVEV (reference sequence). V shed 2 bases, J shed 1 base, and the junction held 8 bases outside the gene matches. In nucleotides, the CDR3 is TGTGCCAGCAGTTTAGCACCTAGCGGGAGTAGTTCCTACGAGCAGTACTTC. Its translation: CASSLAPSGSSSYEQYF.

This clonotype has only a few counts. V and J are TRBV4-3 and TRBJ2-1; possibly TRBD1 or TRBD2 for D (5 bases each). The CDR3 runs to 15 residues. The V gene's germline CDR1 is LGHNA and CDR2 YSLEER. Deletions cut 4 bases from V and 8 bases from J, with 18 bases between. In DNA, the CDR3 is TGCGCCAGCAGCCCACGGGGCATCTTATCCCATGAGCAGTTCTTC. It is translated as CASSPRGILSHEQFF.

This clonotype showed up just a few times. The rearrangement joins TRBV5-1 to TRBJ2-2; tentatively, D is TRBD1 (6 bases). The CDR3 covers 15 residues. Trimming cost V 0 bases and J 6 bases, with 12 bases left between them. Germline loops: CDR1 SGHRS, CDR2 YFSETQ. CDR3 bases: TGCGCCAGCAGCTTGGAGGGGACACTCTCCGGGGAGCTGTTTTTT. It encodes CASSLEGTLSGELFF.

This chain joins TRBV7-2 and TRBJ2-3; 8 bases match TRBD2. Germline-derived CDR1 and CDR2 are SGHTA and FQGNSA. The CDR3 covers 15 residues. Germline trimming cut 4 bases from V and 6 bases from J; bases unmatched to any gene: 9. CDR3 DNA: TGTGCCAGCAGCTCGGCGGGGGGCCGGTCGGATACGCAGTATTTT. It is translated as CASSSAGGRSDTQYF.

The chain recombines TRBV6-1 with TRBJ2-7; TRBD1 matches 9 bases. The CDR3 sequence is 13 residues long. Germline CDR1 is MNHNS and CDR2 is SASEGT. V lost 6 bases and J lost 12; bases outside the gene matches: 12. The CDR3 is CASRIPGQGLLYF. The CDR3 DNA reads TGTGCCAGCAGGATTCCGGGACAGGGCCTTTTGTACTTC.

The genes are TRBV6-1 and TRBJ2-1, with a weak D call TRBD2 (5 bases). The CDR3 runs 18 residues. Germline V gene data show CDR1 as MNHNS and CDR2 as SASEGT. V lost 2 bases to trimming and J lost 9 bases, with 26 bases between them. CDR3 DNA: TGTGCCAGCAGTGAACACCCGGGTACGGGAAAAAGCCGCGCTGAGCAGTTCTTC. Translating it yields CASSEHPGTGKSRAEQFF.

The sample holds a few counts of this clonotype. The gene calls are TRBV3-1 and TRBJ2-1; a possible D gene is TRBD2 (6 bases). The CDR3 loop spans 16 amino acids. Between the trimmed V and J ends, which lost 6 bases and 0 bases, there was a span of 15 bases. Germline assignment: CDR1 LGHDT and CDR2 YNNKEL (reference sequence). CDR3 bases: TGTGCCAGCAGTTTAGTAGCGGACCTCTCCTACAATGAGCAGTTCTTC. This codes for CASSLVADLSYNEQFF.

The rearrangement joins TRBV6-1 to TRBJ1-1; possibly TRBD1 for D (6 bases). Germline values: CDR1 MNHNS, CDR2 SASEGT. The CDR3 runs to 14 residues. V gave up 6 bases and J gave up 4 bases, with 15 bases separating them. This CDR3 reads CASRRLQGFTEAFF. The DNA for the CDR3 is TGTGCCAGCAGGCGACTACAGGGTTTCACTGAAGCTTTCTTT.

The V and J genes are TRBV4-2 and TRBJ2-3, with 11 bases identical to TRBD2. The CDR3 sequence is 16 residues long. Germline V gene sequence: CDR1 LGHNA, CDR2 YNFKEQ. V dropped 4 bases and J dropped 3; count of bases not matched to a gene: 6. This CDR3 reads CASSPGTSGLTDTQYF. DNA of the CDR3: TGTGCCAGCAGCCCCGGGACTAGCGGCTTAACAGATACGCAGTATTTT.

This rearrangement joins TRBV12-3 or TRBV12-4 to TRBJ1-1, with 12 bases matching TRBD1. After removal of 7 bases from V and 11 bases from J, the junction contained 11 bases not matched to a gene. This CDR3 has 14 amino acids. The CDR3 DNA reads TGTGCCAGCAACACCGGGACAGGGGGCCTGGGGGCTTTCTTT. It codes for CASNTGTGGLGAFF.

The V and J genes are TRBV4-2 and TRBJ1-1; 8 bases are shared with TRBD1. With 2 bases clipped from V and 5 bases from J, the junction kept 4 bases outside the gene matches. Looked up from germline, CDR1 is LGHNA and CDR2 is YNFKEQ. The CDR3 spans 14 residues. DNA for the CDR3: TGTGCCAGCAGCCAAACAGGGGGTAAAACTGAAGCTTTCTTT. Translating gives CASSQTGGKTEAFF.

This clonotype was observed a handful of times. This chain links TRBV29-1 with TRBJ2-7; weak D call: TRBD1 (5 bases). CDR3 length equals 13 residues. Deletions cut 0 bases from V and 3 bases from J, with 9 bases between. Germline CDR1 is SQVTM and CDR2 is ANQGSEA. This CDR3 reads CSVEDRVNYEQYF. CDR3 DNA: TGCAGCGTTGAAGACAGGGTAAACTACGAGCAGTACTTC.

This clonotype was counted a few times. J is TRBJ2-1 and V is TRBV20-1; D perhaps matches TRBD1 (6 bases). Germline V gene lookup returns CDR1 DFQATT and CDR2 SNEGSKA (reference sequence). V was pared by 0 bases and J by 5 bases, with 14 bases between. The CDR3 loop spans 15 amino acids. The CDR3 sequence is CSARDSRGGDNEQFF. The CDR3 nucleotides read TGCAGTGCTAGAGATTCCAGGGGTGGGGACAATGAGCAGTTCTTC.